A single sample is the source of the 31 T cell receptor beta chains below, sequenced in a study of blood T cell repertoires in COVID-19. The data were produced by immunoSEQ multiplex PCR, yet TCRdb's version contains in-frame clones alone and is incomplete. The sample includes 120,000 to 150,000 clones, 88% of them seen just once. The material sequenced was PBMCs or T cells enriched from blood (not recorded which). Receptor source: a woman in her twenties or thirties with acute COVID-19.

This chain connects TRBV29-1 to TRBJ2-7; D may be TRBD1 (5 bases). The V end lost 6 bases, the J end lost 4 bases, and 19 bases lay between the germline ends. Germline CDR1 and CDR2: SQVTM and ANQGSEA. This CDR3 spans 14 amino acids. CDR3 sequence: CSVSSLQVSYEQYF. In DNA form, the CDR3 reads TGCAGCGTCTCGAGTTTACAGGTCTCTTACGAGCAGTACTTC.

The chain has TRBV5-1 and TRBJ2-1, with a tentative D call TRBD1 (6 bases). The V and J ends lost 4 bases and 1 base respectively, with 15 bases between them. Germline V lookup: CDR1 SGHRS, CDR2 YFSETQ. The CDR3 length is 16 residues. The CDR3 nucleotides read TGCGCCAGCAGCATAACAGGGCTAGAGTCCTACAATGAGCAGTTCTTC. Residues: CASSITGLESYNEQFF.

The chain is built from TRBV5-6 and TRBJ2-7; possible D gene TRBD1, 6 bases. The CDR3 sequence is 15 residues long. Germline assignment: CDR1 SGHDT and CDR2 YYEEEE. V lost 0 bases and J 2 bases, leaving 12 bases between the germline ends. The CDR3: CASSLEGDITYEQYF. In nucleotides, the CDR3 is TGTGCCAGCAGCTTGGAAGGGGACATTACCTACGAGCAGTACTTC.

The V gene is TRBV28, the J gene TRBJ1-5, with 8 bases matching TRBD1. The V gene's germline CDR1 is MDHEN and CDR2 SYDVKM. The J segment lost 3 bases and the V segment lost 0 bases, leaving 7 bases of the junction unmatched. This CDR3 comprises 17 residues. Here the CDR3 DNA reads TGTGCCAGCAGTTTATGGGCGGGGACAGGAAACAATCAGCCCCAGCATTTT. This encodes CASSLWAGTGNNQPQHF.

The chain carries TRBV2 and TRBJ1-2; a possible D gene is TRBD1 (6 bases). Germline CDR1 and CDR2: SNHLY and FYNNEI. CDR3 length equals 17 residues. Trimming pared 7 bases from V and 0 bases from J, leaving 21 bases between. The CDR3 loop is CASKPRKEQGANYGYTF. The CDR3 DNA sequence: TGTGCCAGCAAACCCAGAAAAGAACAGGGCGCTAACTATGGCTACACCTTC.

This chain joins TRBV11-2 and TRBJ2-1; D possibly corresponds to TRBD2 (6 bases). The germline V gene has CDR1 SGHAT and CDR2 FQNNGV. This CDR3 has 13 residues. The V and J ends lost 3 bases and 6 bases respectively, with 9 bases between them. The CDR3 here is CASSFSSVNEQFF. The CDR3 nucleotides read TGTGCCAGCAGCTTTTCTAGCGTCAATGAGCAGTTCTTC.

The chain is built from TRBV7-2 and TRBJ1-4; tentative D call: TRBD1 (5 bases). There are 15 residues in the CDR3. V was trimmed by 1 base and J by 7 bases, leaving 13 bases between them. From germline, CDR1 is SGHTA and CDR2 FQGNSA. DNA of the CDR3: TGTGCCAGCAGCTTAGGGTCTGGAGGGGCTGAAAAACTGTTTTTT. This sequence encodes CASSLGSGGAEKLFF. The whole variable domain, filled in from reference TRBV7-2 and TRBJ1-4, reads GAGVSQSPSNKVTEKGKDVELRCDPISGHTALYWYRQSLGQGLEFLIYFQGNSAPDKSGLPSDRFSAERTGGSVSTLTIQRTQQEDSAVYLCASSLGSGGAEKLFFGSGTQLSVL.

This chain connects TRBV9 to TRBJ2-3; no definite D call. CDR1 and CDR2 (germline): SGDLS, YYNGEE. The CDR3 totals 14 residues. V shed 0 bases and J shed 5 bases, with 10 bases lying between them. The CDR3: CASSVAVVGDTQYF. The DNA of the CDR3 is TGTGCCAGCAGCGTAGCGGTAGTTGGAGATACGCAGTATTTT.

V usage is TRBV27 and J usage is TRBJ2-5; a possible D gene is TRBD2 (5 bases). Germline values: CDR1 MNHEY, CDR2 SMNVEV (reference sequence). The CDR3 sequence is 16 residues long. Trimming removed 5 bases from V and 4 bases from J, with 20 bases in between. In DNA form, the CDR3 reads TGTGCCAGCAGTCCCGGCCCCGACCTAGGGAGAGAGACCCAGTACTTC. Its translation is CASSPGPDLGRETQYF.

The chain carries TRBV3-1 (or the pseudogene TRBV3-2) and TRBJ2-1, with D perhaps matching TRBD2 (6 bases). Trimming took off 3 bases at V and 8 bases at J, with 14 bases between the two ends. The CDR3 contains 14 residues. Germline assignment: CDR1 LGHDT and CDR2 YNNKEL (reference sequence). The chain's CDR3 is CASSQSGAFDEQFF. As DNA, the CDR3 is TGTGCCAGCAGCCAGTCGGGAGCTTTCGATGAGCAGTTCTTC.

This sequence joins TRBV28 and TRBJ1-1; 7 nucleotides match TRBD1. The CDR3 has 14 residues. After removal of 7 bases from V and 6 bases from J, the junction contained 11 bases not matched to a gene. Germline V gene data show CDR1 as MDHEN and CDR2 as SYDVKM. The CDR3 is CASNPGQGGPEAFF. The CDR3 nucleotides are TGTGCCAGCAACCCAGGGCAGGGGGGTCCTGAAGCTTTCTTT.

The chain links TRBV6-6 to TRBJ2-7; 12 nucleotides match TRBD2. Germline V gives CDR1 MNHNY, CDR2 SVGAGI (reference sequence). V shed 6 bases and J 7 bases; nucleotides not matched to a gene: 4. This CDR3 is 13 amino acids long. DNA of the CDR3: TGTGCCAGCAGCCCAGGACTAGCGGGAGAGCAGTACTTC. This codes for CASSPGLAGEQYF.

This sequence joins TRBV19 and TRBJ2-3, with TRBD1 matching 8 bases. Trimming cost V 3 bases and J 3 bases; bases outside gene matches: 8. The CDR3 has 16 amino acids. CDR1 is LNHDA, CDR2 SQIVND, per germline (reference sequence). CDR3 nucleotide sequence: TGTGCCAGTAGTATCGGCAGGGGGCGAATGACAGATACGCAGTATTTT. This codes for CASSIGRGRMTDTQYF.

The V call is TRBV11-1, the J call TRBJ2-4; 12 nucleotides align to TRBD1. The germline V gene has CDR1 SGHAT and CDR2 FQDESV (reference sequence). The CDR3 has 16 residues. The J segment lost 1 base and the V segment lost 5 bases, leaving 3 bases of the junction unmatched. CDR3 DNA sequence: TGTGCCAGCAGCGGGACAGGGGGCGCGGCCAAAAACATTCAGTACTTC. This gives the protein CASSGTGGAAKNIQYF.

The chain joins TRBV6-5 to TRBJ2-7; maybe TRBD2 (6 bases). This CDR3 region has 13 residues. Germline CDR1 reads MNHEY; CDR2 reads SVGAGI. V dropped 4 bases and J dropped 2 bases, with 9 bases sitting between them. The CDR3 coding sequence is TGTGCCAGCAGTTCCCCGGGAGCCTACGAGCAGTACTTC. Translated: CASSSPGAYEQYF.

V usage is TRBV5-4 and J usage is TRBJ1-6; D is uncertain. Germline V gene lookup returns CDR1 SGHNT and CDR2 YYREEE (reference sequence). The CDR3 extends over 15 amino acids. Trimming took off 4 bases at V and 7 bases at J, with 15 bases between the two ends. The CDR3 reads CASSIQLGENSPLHF. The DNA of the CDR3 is TGTGCCAGCAGCATCCAGCTCGGGGAGAATTCACCCCTCCACTTT. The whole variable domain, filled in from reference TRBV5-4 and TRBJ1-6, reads ETGVTQSPTHLIKTRGQQVTLRCSSQSGHNTVSWYQQALGQGPQFIFQYYREEENGRGNFPPRFSGLQFPNYSSELNVNALELDDSALYLCASSIQLGENSPLHFGNGTRLTVT.

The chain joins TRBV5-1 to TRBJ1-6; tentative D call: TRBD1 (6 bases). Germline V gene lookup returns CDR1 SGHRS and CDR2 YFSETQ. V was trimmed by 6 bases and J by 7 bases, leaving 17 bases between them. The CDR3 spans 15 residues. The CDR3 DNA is TGCGCCAGCACCGAACTAACAGGGTCCAATTCACCCCTCCACTTT. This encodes CASTELTGSNSPLHF.

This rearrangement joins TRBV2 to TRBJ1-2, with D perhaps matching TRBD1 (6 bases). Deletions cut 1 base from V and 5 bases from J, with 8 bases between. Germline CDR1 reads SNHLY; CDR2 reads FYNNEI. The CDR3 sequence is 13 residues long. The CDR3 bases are TGTGCCAGCAGTGAAGGACAGGATTATGGCTACACCTTC. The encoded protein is CASSEGQDYGYTF.

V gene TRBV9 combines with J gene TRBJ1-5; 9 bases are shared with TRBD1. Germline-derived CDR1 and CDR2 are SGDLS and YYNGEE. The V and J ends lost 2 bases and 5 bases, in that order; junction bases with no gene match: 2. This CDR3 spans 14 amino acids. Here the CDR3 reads CASSVTGGDQPQHF. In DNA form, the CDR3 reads TGTGCCAGCAGCGTTACAGGGGGCGATCAGCCCCAGCATTTT.

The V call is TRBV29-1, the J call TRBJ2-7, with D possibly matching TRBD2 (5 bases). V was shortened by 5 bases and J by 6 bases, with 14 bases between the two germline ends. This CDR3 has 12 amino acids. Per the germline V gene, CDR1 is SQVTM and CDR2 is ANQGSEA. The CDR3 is CSVKPSLSEQYF. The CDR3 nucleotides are TGCAGCGTTAAGCCTAGCCTCAGCGAGCAGTACTTC.

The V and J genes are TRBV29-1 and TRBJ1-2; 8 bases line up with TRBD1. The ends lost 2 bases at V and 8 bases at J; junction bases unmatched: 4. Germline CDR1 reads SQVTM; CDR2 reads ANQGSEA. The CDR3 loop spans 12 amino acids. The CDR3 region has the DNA TGCAGCGTTGAACGGACAGGGTTGGGCTACACCTTC. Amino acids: CSVERTGLGYTF. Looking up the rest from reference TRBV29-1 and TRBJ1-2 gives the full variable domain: SAVISQKPSRDICQRGTSLTIQCQVDSQVTMMFWYRQQPGQSLTLIATANQGSEATYESGFVIDKFPISRPNLTFSTLTVSNMSPEDSSIYLCSVERTGLGYTFGSGTRLTVV.

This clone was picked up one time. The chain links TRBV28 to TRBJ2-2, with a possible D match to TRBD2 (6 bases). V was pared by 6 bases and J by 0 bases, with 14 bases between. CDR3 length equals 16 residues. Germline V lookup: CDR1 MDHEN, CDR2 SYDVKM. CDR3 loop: CASSNRDSANTGELFF. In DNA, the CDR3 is TGTGCCAGCAGCAACCGGGACTCGGCGAACACCGGGGAGCTGTTTTTT.

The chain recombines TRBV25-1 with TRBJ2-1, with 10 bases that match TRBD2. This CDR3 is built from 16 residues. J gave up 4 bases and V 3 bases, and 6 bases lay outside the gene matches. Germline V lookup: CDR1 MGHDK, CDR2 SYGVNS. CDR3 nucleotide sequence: TGTGCCAGCAGTGATTCCGGGACTAGCGATTACAATGAGCAGTTCTTC. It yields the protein CASSDSGTSDYNEQFF.

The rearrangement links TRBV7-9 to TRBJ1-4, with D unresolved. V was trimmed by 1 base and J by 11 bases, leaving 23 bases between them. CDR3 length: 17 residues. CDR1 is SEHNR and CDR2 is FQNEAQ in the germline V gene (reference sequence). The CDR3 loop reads CASSLGEGTMSSYKLFF. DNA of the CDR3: TGTGCCAGCAGCTTAGGGGAGGGTACCATGTCAAGTTATAAACTGTTTTTT.

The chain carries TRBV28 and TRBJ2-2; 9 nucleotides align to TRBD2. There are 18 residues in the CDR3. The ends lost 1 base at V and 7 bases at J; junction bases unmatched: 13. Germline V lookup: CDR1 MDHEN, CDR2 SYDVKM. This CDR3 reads CASSLFRGRANKVGELFF. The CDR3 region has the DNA TGTGCCAGCAGTTTATTCCGCGGGAGGGCCAATAAGGTCGGGGAGCTGTTTTTT.

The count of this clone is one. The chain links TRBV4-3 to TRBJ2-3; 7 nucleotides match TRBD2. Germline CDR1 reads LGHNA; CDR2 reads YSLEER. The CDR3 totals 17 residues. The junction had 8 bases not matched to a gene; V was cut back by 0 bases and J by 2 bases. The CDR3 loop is CASSQDAASGLTDTQYF. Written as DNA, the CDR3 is TGCGCCAGCAGCCAAGATGCAGCTAGCGGACTCACAGATACGCAGTATTTT.

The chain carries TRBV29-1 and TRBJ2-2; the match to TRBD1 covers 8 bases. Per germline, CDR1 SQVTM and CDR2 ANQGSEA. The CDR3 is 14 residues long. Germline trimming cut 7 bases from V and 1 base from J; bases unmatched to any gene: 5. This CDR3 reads CSASGTGNTGELFF. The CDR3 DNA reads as TGCAGCGCTTCCGGGACAGGGAACACCGGGGAGCTGTTTTTT.

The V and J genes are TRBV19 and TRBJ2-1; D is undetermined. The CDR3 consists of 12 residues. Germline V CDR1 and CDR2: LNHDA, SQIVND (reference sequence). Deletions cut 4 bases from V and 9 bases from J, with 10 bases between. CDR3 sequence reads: CASSTQGGEQFF. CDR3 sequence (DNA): TGTGCCAGTAGTACCCAAGGCGGTGAGCAGTTCTTC.

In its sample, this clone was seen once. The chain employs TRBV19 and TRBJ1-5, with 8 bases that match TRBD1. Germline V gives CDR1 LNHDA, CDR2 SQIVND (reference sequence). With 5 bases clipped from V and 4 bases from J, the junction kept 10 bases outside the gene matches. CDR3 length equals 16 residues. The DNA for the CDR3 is TGTGCCAGTAGTGTTCCGACAGGGGCCATTAATCAGCCCCAGCATTTT. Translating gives CASSVPTGAINQPQHF. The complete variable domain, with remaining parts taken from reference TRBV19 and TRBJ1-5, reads DGGITQSPKYLFRKEGQNVTLSCEQNLNHDAMYWYRQDPGQGLRLIYYSQIVNDFQKGDIAEGYSVSREKKESFPLTVTSAQKNPTAFYLCASSVPTGAINQPQHFGDGTRLSIL.

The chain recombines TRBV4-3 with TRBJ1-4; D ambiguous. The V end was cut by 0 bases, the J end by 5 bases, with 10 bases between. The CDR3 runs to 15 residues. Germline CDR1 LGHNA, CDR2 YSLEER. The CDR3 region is CASSQDSHRNEKLFF. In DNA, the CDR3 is TGCGCCAGCAGCCAAGATAGCCACCGAAATGAAAAACTGTTTTTT.

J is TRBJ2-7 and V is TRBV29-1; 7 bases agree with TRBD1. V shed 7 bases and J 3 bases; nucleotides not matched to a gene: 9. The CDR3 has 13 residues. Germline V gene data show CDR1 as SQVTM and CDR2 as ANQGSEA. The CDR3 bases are TGCAGCGCCGGGGACAGAGATAACTACGAGCAGTACTTC. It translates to CSAGDRDNYEQYF.